These 23 T cell receptor beta chains came from one sample sequenced in a study of response to subunit inactivated influenza vaccine. One entry per CDR3 protein results from TCRdb running MiXCR on the RT-PCR reads. The sample shows under 550,000 distinct CDR3 sequences, approximately 7.1% of them seen only once. The sequenced sample was PBMCs from blood, obtained less than 25 months after vaccination. The receptor set was obtained from a man between 50 and 69 years old who received an inactivated influenza vaccine.

A few counts support this clonotype. This rearrangement joins TRBV10-3 to TRBJ2-2; no firm D call. Trimming pared 2 bases from V and 5 bases from J, leaving 6 bases between. This CDR3 region has 13 residues. CDR1 and CDR2 (germline): ENHRY, SYGVKD. The CDR3 is CAISEGDTGELFF. The DNA of the CDR3 is TGTGCCATCAGTGAGGGAGATACCGGGGAGCTGTTTTTT.

This chain connects TRBV11-2 to TRBJ2-1, with D tentatively TRBD2 (5 bases). Germline V lookup: CDR1 SGHAT, CDR2 FQNNGV. The CDR3 runs 16 residues. The germline V and J ends were trimmed by 3 bases and 3 bases, with 15 bases remaining between them. In DNA, the CDR3 is TGTGCCAGCAGCTTCGGCGCGGGTCGCCTCTACAATGAGCAGTTCTTC. It encodes CASSFGAGRLYNEQFF.

This clonotype was seen at least ten times. The rearrangement joins TRBV11-1 to TRBJ2-5; D uncertain. V lost 5 bases and J lost 5, with 9 bases in between. There are 12 residues in the CDR3. Per the germline V gene, CDR1 is SGHAT and CDR2 is FQDESV (reference sequence). The CDR3 DNA follows: TGTGCCAGCAGCGTCTACCGGGAGACCCAGTACTTC. Its translation: CASSVYRETQYF.

In this sample, this clonotype turned up a few times. The chain links TRBV15 to TRBJ2-7; D is unclear. The ends were cut back, 0 bases at V and 3 bases at J, with 9 bases in the middle. Germline V gene lookup returns CDR1 LNHNV and CDR2 YYDKDF (reference sequence). The CDR3 has 14 residues. Here the CDR3 DNA reads TGTGCCACCAGCAGAGATCCAGCCGGCTACGAGCAGTACTTC. Protein product: CATSRDPAGYEQYF.

This clonotype has only a few counts. The chain recombines TRBV7-2 with TRBJ2-1, with 10 bases fitting TRBD2. The CDR3 has 14 amino acids. V gave up 2 bases and J gave up 8 bases; unmatched junction bases: 3. Germline V gene data show CDR1 as SGHTA and CDR2 as FQGNSA. This chain's CDR3 is CASSLSSGRDEQFF. The CDR3 DNA reads TGTGCCAGCAGCTTATCAAGCGGGAGGGATGAGCAGTTCTTC.

This clonotype was counted a few times. The chain combines TRBV10-3 with TRBJ2-1; D is possibly TRBD2 (5 bases). Between the trimmed V and J ends, which lost 1 base and 4 bases, there was a span of 11 bases. Germline V gene lookup returns CDR1 ENHRY and CDR2 SYGVKD. The CDR3 consists of 15 residues. The CDR3 DNA is TGTGCCATCAGTGAGTGGGGAGACGATTACAATGAGCAGTTCTTC. Protein sequence: CAISEWGDDYNEQFF.

This clonotype has only a few counts. The rearrangement links TRBV4-1 to TRBJ2-1, with a tentative D call TRBD2 (5 bases). Germline CDR1 and CDR2: MGHRA and YSYEKL. This CDR3 spans 15 amino acids. V lost 1 base and J lost 3, with 10 bases in between. The CDR3 DNA follows: TGCGCCAGCAGCCAAGTAGGCGGGTTCTACAATGAGCAGTTCTTC. It yields the protein CASSQVGGFYNEQFF.

This clonotype was detected ten times or more. The chain carries TRBV25-1 and TRBJ2-7; weak D call: TRBD1 (6 bases). From germline, CDR1 is MGHDK and CDR2 SYGVNS. V gave up 8 bases and J gave up 2 bases, with 10 bases separating them. This CDR3 region has 12 residues. This chain's CDR3 is CASWGHTYEQYF. The CDR3 region has the DNA TGTGCCAGCTGGGGACATACCTACGAGCAGTACTTC.

The chain carries TRBV13 and TRBJ2-1, with 12 positions matching TRBD2. With V trimmed by 4 bases and J by 9 bases, 7 bases remained unmatched. CDR1 and CDR2 from the germline V gene are PRHDT and FYEKMQ (reference sequence). The CDR3 contains 15 residues. This chain's CDR3 is CASSSRLAGDVEQFF. As DNA, the CDR3 is TGTGCCAGCAGCTCCCGACTAGCGGGAGATGTTGAGCAGTTCTTC. The full variable domain, its missing parts supplied by reference TRBV13 and TRBJ2-1, is AAGVIQSPRHLIKEKRETATLKCYPIPRHDTVYWYQQGPGQDPQFLISFYEKMQSDKGSIPDRFSAQQFSDYHSELNMSSLELGDSALYFCASSSRLAGDVEQFFGPGTRLTVL.

The genes are TRBV6-2 or TRBV6-3 and TRBJ2-1; no reliable D call. The V gene lost 4 bases and the J gene lost 6 bases, with 13 bases spanning the gap. The CDR3 runs 14 residues. CDR1 is MNHEY and CDR2 is SVGEGT in the germline V gene. The CDR3 nucleotides are TGTGCCAGCAGTTTATTAGGGATCGGCAATGAGCAGTTCTTC. Its protein product is CASSLLGIGNEQFF.

This clonotype has at least ten counts. The V call is TRBV6-2 or TRBV6-3, the J call TRBJ1-5; D ambiguous. Germline CDR1 is MNHEY and CDR2 is SVGEGT. V was shortened by 3 bases and J by 9 bases, with 12 bases between the two germline ends. The CDR3 spans 13 residues. DNA of the CDR3: TGTGCCAGCAGTTATACAGTGCCGAGGCCCCAGCATTTT. This gives the protein CASSYTVPRPQHF.

This clonotype showed up many times. This sequence joins TRBV5-1 and TRBJ2-7; tentatively, D is TRBD2 (5 bases). Germline CDR1 SGHRS, CDR2 YFSETQ. Trimming left V 4 bases short and J 3 bases short, with 17 bases between. This CDR3 region has 15 residues. CDR3 coding DNA: TGCGCCAGCAGCGACCCCCAGCGGTGGGGCTACGAGCAGTACTTC. Its protein is CASSDPQRWGYEQYF.

The V and J genes are TRBV5-1 and TRBJ2-2, with D possibly matching TRBD1 (5 bases). Germline CDR1 SGHRS, CDR2 YFSETQ. With 7 bases removed from V and 1 base from J, the gap between germline ends came to 11 bases. There are 14 residues in the CDR3. This CDR3 is CASFSQVNTGELFF. The CDR3 nucleotides are TGCGCCAGCTTTTCACAGGTGAACACCGGGGAGCTGTTTTTT.

The chain combines TRBV28 with TRBJ2-7; the match to TRBD2 covers 10 bases. CDR3 length: 14 residues. CDR1 and CDR2 (germline): MDHEN, SYDVKM. Trimming took 10 bases from V and 3 from J; bases not matched to a gene: 9. Written as DNA, the CDR3 is TGTGCCACCTCAGGATCTAGCGGGAGCTACGAGCAGTACTTC. It yields the protein CATSGSSGSYEQYF.

V and J are TRBV4-2 and TRBJ1-4, with D maybe TRBD1 (6 bases). CDR1 and CDR2 (germline): LGHNA, YNFKEQ. The CDR3 totals 15 residues. Trimming removed 0 bases at V and 6 bases at J, with 11 bases between. The CDR3: CASSQEGGGYEKLFF. The CDR3 DNA reads TGTGCCAGCAGCCAAGAGGGAGGGGGTTATGAAAAACTGTTTTTT.

This clonotype was counted between two and nine times. The chain recombines TRBV5-1 with TRBJ2-3; TRBD1 agrees at 8 bases. Per the germline V gene, CDR1 is SGHRS and CDR2 is YFSETQ. Losses at the gene ends were 3 bases for V and 5 bases for J; bases not matched to a gene: 14. The CDR3 totals 17 residues. CDR3 sequence: CASSWSSGQGAGDTQYF. The CDR3 DNA reads as TGCGCCAGCAGCTGGTCGTCGGGGCAGGGGGCCGGAGATACGCAGTATTTT.

The V gene is TRBV5-1, the J gene TRBJ2-5; a weak D match, TRBD1 (6 bases). Germline CDR1 and CDR2: SGHRS and YFSETQ. Trimming pared 3 bases from V and 0 bases from J, leaving 9 bases between. The CDR3 is 14 amino acids. The DNA of the CDR3 is TGCGCCAGCAGCTGGCAGGGGCACCAAGAGACCCAGTACTTC. It encodes CASSWQGHQETQYF.

The chain carries TRBV6-5 and TRBJ2-3; D might be TRBD2 (5 bases). V lost 2 bases, J lost 2 bases, and 11 bases lay in between. Germline-derived CDR1 and CDR2 are MNHEY and SVGAGI. The CDR3 is 15 residues long. The CDR3 DNA reads as TGTGCCAGCAGTTACGGAGCGGTCTACACAGATACGCAGTATTTT. Its protein is CASSYGAVYTDTQYF.

This chain joins TRBV10-3 and TRBJ2-6; D remains unclear. CDR1 and CDR2 from the germline V gene are ENHRY and SYGVKD. The CDR3 runs to 15 residues. The V and J ends lost 4 bases and 0 bases respectively, with 7 bases between them. CDR3 nucleotide sequence: TGTGCCATCAGTGGCTTAAACTCTGGGGCCAACGTCCTGACTTTC. This codes for CAISGLNSGANVLTF.

V usage is TRBV6-5 and J usage is TRBJ2-5; D ambiguous. The V end lost 0 bases, the J end lost 2 bases, and 4 bases lay between the germline ends. CDR3 length: 13 residues. The germline V gene encodes CDR1 MNHEY and CDR2 SVGAGI. The CDR3 DNA reads TGTGCCAGCAGTTACTCGGAACAAGAGACCCAGTACTTC. This encodes CASSYSEQETQYF.

This clonotype was counted between two and nine times. This rearrangement joins TRBV7-2 to TRBJ1-2; D is perhaps TRBD1 (5 bases). This CDR3 is built from 16 residues. The V end lost 4 bases, the J end lost 4 bases, and 19 bases lay between the germline ends. CDR1 is SGHTA and CDR2 is FQGNSA in the germline V gene. The CDR3 loop is CASSYAQGTAVYGYTF. In nucleotides, the CDR3 is TGTGCCAGCAGCTACGCTCAAGGGACGGCAGTCTATGGCTACACCTTC.

The gene calls are TRBV4-3 and TRBJ1-2; D ambiguous. Trimming removed 0 bases at V and 0 bases at J, with 11 bases between. Germline lookup yields CDR1 LGHNA and CDR2 YSLEER. This CDR3 has 16 amino acids. CDR3 DNA sequence: TGCGCCAGCAGCCAAGATTTATACGAAGCTAACTATGGCTACACCTTC. Protein sequence: CASSQDLYEANYGYTF.

The sample holds a few counts of this clonotype. This chain connects TRBV29-1 to TRBJ1-1, with TRBD1 as a possible D gene (6 bases). This CDR3 contains 13 residues. V was cut by 6 bases and J by 10 bases, with 21 bases left in between. CDR1 is SQVTM and CDR2 is ANQGSEA in the germline V gene. CDR3 DNA sequence: TGCAGCGTCCCGGTGCTAGGGGGGAAGGTAGCTTTCTTT. Amino acids: CSVPVLGGKVAFF.